Each of the 14 T cell receptor beta chains below was sequenced from the same sample in a study of sequential checkpoint blockade in melanoma. Generated by immunoSEQ multiplex PCR, the TCRdb table keeps only in-frame clones and is missing some. The repertoire holds a few thousand clones, with just under 20% as singletons. The treatment was: randomized to nivolumab then ipilimumab (arm A) or the reverse (arm B). Here the sequenced sample was tumor tissue (inferred from file names), taken from a patient given nivolumab and ipilimumab in sequence. The receptor source for this set is a human donor with melanoma.

This clone was seen a few times. The chain carries TRBV10-3 and TRBJ2-6; 9 bases agree with TRBD1. This CDR3 has 17 amino acids. Germline CDR1 ENHRY, CDR2 SYGVKD. V was clipped by 7 bases and J by 0 bases; unmatched bases: 7. This CDR3 is CAIKAGQGHSGANVLTF. The DNA for the CDR3 is TGTGCCATCAAAGCGGGACAGGGCCACTCTGGGGCCAACGTCCTGACTTTC.

CDR3 amino acids: CASSSGGDTDTQYF. The CDR3 DNA reads TGTGCCAGCAGTAGCGGGGGGGACACAGATACGCAGTATTTT. The gene calls are TRBV28 and TRBJ2-3; TRBD2 matches at 10 bases. CDR1 and CDR2 (germline): MDHEN, SYDVKM. There are 14 residues in the CDR3. Losses at the gene ends were 5 bases for V and 2 bases for J; bases not matched to a gene: 1.

The chain employs TRBV28 and TRBJ2-1, with D possibly being TRBD2 (6 bases). The V gene lost 3 bases and the J gene lost 4 bases, with 7 bases spanning the gap. Germline CDR1 is MDHEN and CDR2 is SYDVKM. The CDR3 length is 13 residues. CDR3 region: CASSLAGYNEQFF. The DNA of the CDR3 is TGTGCCAGCAGTTTGGCGGGGTACAATGAGCAGTTCTTC. Full variable domain (outside the CDR3, taken from reference TRBV28 and TRBJ2-1): DVKVTQSSRYLVKRTGEKVFLECVQDMDHENMFWYRQDPGLGLRLIYFSYDVKMKEKGDIPEGYSVSREKKERFSLILESASTNQTSMYLCASSLAGYNEQFFGPGTRLTVL.

This clone showed up just a few times. The chain uses TRBV28 and TRBJ1-5; D remains ambiguous. Germline assignment: CDR1 MDHEN and CDR2 SYDVKM. V was clipped by 1 base and J by 4 bases, with 8 bases between them. The CDR3 spans 14 residues. The CDR3 region is CASSLSPDNQPQHF. CDR3 in DNA: TGTGCCAGCAGTTTATCTCCCGATAATCAGCCCCAGCATTTT.

The rearrangement joins TRBV11-3 to TRBJ2-1; 8 bases map to TRBD1. Germline-derived CDR1 and CDR2 are SGHNT and YENEEA. CDR3 length: 15 residues. Trimming at V came to 1 base and at J to 7 bases, leaving 6 bases not matched to a gene. The CDR3 sequence: CASSLGRTGLNEQFF. CDR3 DNA: TGTGCCAGCAGCTTAGGCAGGACAGGGTTGAATGAGCAGTTCTTC.

The chain joins TRBV7-1 to TRBJ1-1; no firm D call. TRBV7-1 is an ORF; its function is uncertain. Trimming took 5 bases from V and 1 from J, leaving 8 bases between them. The CDR3 runs to 13 residues. The CDR3 region has the DNA TGTGCCAGCAGCCGGACCCAGAACACTGAAGCTTTCTTT. Protein: CASSRTQNTEAFF.

This clone has a count of ten or more. The chain uses TRBV11-3 and TRBJ1-5; D is undetermined. CDR3 length: 14 residues. Germline CDR1 is SGHNT and CDR2 is YENEEA. The V and J ends lost 4 bases and 7 bases respectively, with 14 bases between them. CDR3 protein: CASSYAVGNQPQHF. The CDR3 DNA is TGTGCCAGCAGCTACGCGGTAGGAAACCAGCCCCAGCATTTT.

This clone is medium-sized by share. This chain joins TRBV6-8 and TRBJ2-5; D unresolved. V gave up 5 bases and J gave up 5 bases, with 9 bases separating them. The CDR3 runs to 12 residues. CDR1 is MNHGY, CDR2 SAAAGT, per germline. The CDR3 coding sequence is TGTGCCAGCAGTGTGTGGTCGGAGACCCAGTACTTC. Translating gives CASSVWSETQYF.

This clone was seen a few times. This chain links TRBV6-8 with TRBJ1-1; D call uncertain. Trimming took 5 bases from V and 3 from J, leaving 10 bases between them. This CDR3 comprises 13 residues. The germline gives CDR1 MNHGY, CDR2 SAAAGT. CDR3 sequence (DNA): TGTGCCAGCAGTATACAGCGGTACACTGAAGCTTTCTTT. Protein sequence: CASSIQRYTEAFF.

This clone was counted a few times. The rearrangement uses TRBV6-8 and TRBJ2-1; D may be TRBD1 (5 bases). Germline assignment: CDR1 MNHGY and CDR2 SAAAGT. The CDR3 has 14 amino acids. V was trimmed by 5 bases and J by 6 bases, leaving 14 bases between them. The CDR3 sequence is CASSDLGPGNEQFF. The CDR3 DNA reads TGTGCCAGCAGTGACTTGGGGCCAGGCAATGAGCAGTTCTTC.

This clone is medium-sized. The chain is built from TRBV11-3 and TRBJ2-1; 7 nucleotides line up with TRBD2. The V gene's germline CDR1 is SGHNT and CDR2 YENEEA. V was pared by 2 bases and J by 6 bases, with 7 bases of the junction left unmatched. This CDR3 is 15 amino acids long. Here the CDR3 reads CASSLRTSPSNEQFF. In DNA form, the CDR3 reads TGTGCCAGCAGCTTAAGGACTAGTCCTAGCAATGAGCAGTTCTTC.

The CDR3 here is CASGWSRSETSTDTQYF. In DNA, the CDR3 is TGTGCTAGTGGTTGGTCCCGGAGCGAAACTAGCACAGATACGCAGTATTTT. The chain carries TRBV12-5 and TRBJ2-3; D remains ambiguous. The CDR3 has 17 residues. The germline V and J ends were trimmed by 4 bases and 0 bases, with 17 bases remaining between them. The V gene's germline CDR1 is LGHNT and CDR2 FRNRAP.

The CDR3 is CASSLGGVQETQYF. The CDR3 bases are TGCGCCAGCAGCTTGGGGGGAGTCCAAGAGACCCAGTACTTC. The V gene is TRBV5-1, the J gene TRBJ2-5; TRBD2 is a possible D gene (5 bases). Trimming cost V 0 bases and J 1 base, with 7 bases left between them. The CDR3 sequence is 14 residues long. Looked up from germline, CDR1 is SGHRS and CDR2 is YFSETQ. Filled out from reference TRBV5-1 and TRBJ2-5, the complete variable domain reads KAGVTQTPRYLIKTRGQQVTLSCSPISGHRSVSWYQQTPGQGLQFLFEYFSETQRNKGNFPGRFSGRQFSNSRSEMNVSTLELGDSALYLCASSLGGVQETQYFGPGTRLLVL.

The rearrangement links TRBV12-5 to TRBJ2-3; D unclear. Deletions cut 5 bases from V and 2 bases from J, with 5 bases between. This CDR3 contains 12 residues. Germline CDR1 reads LGHNT; CDR2 reads FRNRAP. The CDR3 nucleotides are TGTGCTAGTGGTGCCCACACAGATACGCAGTATTTT. Translated, it gives CASGAHTDTQYF.